These T cell receptor beta chains were read from a single sample in a study of blood T cell repertoires in COVID-19. The assay was immunoSEQ multiplex PCR, and TCRdb's table has in-frame clones only and misses some. The sample shows under 350,000 clones, 75% to 90% of them seen only once. Sequenced input: peripheral blood. The receptors were sampled from a man aged 40-49 years with acute or convalescent COVID-19. Each CDR3 is given with its conserved first and last residue. Each record gives: D gene, V gene, clone size, J gene, CDR3 DNA, CDR3 protein. The D gene is left open where the match is weak. The listing skips clone size in some rows; elsewhere it reads once, few, many or a size class.

d_call: TRBD1
v_call: TRBV14
clone_size: .
j_call: TRBJ1-6
cdr3_nt: TGTGCCAGCAGCCAGGGACAGCATAATTCACCCCTCCACTTT
cdr3_aa: CASSQGQHNSPLHF

d_call: .
v_call: TRBV6-5
clone_size: .
j_call: TRBJ2-7
cdr3_nt: TGTGCCAGCAGCCTCCATGAACTCTACGAGCAGTACTTC
cdr3_aa: CASSLHELYEQYF

d_call: TRBD1
v_call: TRBV3-1/TRBV3-2
clone_size: .
j_call: TRBJ1-5
cdr3_nt: TGTGCCAGCAGCCACAGCGGGACAGGTGGACAGCCCCAGCATTTT
cdr3_aa: CASSHSGTGGQPQHF

d_call: .
v_call: TRBV27
clone_size: .
j_call: TRBJ2-7
cdr3_nt: TGTGCCAGCAGTCAAGGGCTGTCCCTGGGAGTCTACGAGCAGTACTTC
cdr3_aa: CASSQGLSLGVYEQYF

d_call: .
v_call: TRBV5-1
clone_size: .
j_call: TRBJ1-1
cdr3_nt: TGCGCCAGCAGCTTGTCGGGGGGGCATACTGAAGCTTTCTTT
cdr3_aa: CASSLSGGHTEAFF

d_call: TRBD2
v_call: TRBV30
clone_size: .
j_call: TRBJ2-2
cdr3_nt: TGTGCCTGGAGTAGGGGACTACTATACACCGGGGAGCTGTTTTTT
cdr3_aa: CAWSRGLLYTGELFF

d_call: TRBD1
v_call: TRBV6-6
clone_size: .
j_call: TRBJ1-2
cdr3_nt: TGTGCCAGCAGTGGGGGGACAGCCTATGGCTACACCTTC
cdr3_aa: CASSGGTAYGYTF

d_call: .
v_call: TRBV9
clone_size: once
j_call: TRBJ2-7
cdr3_nt: TGTGCCAGCAGCGCCTCCGCGGTGAGCTACGAGCAGTACTTC
cdr3_aa: CASSASAVSYEQYF

d_call: TRBD2
v_call: TRBV10-2
clone_size: .
j_call: TRBJ2-7
cdr3_nt: TGCGCCAGCAGTGAGTCGGGGCTAGCGGGGTTATCCGAGCAGTACTTC
cdr3_aa: CASSESGLAGLSEQYF

d_call: .
v_call: TRBV5-8
clone_size: .
j_call: TRBJ2-7
cdr3_nt: TGTGCCAGCAGCTTGGGCAGGTACGAGCAGTACTTC
cdr3_aa: CASSLGRYEQYF

d_call: .
v_call: TRBV13
clone_size: once
j_call: TRBJ1-3
cdr3_nt: TGTGCCAGCACCCTAAGGAGGTCGGGCAGACGTACTGGAAACACCATATATTTT
cdr3_aa: CASTLRRSGRRTGNTIYF

d_call: .
v_call: TRBV7-8
clone_size: .
j_call: TRBJ2-3
cdr3_nt: TGTGCCAGCAGCCGCCAGGCGGGGAGCACAGATACGCAGTATTTT
cdr3_aa: CASSRQAGSTDTQYF